Below, 2 T cell receptor beta chains from the same sample are listed, as sequenced in a study of T-cell memory formation after mild COVID-19. Using its own MiXCR run on the 5' RACE reads, TCRdb lists one record per CDR3 protein. The sample lists 200,000 to 250,000 distinct CDR3 sequences, over 9% seen once, with roughly a fifth in the top ten. Sequenced input: PBMCs or a T cell subset sorted from them (not recorded which). The receptors originated from a man aged 18 to 29 who had mild COVID-19 (a few samples of this study predate the infection). Cell type and time point are not known.

This clonotype was counted only a few times. The genes are TRBV18 and TRBJ1-1, with D uncertain. Germline CDR1 is KGHSH and CDR2 is LQKENI. There are 13 residues in the CDR3. The ends were cut back, 6 bases at V and 1 base at J, with 9 bases in the middle. The CDR3 region has the DNA TGTGCCAGCTCTCACGACAAGAACACTGAAGCTTTCTTT. Translation: CASSHDKNTEAFF. The full variable domain, its missing parts supplied by reference TRBV18 and TRBJ1-1, is NAGVMQNPRHLVRRRGQEARLRCSPMKGHSHVYWYRQLPEEGLKFMVYLQKENIIDESGMPKERFSAEFPKEGPSILRIQQVVRGDSAAYFCASSHDKNTEAFFGQGTRLTVV.

The chain has TRBV5-1 and TRBJ2-3; TRBD1 matches 8 bases. The CDR3 runs 16 residues. The trim removed 1 base at V and 0 bases at J, leaving 4 bases unmatched. Per the germline V gene, CDR1 is SGHRS and CDR2 is YFSETQ. The CDR3 DNA reads as TGCGCCAGCAGCTTGTCAGGGGGCCTCAGCACAGATACGCAGTATTTT. This codes for CASSLSGGLSTDTQYF.